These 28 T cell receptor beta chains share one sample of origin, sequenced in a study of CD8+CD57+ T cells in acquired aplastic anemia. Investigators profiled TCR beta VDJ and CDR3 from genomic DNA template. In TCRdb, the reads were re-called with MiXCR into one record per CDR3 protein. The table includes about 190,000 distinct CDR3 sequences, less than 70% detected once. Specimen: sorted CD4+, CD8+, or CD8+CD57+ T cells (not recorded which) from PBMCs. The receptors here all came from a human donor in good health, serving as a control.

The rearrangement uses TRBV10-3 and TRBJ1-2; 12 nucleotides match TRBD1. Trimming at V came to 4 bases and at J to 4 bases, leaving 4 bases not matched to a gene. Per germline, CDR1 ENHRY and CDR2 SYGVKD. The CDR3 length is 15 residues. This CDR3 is CAISAGQGALYGYTF. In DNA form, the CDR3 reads TGTGCCATCAGTGCGGGACAGGGGGCTCTCTATGGCTACACCTTC.

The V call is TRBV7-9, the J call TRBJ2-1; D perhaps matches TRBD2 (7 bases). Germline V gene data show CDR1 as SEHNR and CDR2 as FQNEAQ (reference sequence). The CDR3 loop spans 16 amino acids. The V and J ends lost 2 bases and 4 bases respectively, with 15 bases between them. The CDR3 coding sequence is TGTGCCAGCAGCTTAAGAGGGGGGGCTGCGTACAATGAGCAGTTCTTC. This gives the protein CASSLRGGAAYNEQFF.

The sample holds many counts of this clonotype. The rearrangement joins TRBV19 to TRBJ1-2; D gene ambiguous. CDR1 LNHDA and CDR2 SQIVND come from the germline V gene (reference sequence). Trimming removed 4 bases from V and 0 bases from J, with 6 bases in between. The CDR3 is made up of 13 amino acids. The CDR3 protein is CASSTTSNYGYTF. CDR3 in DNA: TGTGCCAGTAGTACTACCTCTAACTATGGCTACACCTTC.

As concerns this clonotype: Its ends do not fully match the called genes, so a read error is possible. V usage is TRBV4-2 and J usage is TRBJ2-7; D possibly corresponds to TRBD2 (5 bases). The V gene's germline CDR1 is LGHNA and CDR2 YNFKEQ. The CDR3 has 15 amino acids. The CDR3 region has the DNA TGTACCAGCAGCCCCGGACTTCTAGACACCTACGAGCAGTACTTC. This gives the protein CTSSPGLLDTYEQYF.

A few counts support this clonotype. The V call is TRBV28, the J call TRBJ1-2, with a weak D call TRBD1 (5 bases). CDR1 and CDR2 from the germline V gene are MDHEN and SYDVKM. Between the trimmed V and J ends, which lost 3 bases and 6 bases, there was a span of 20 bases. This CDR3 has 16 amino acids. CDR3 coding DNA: TGTGCCAGCAGTTTGGGGTTCGCAGGGTCTGTGGATGGCTACACCTTC. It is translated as CASSLGFAGSVDGYTF.

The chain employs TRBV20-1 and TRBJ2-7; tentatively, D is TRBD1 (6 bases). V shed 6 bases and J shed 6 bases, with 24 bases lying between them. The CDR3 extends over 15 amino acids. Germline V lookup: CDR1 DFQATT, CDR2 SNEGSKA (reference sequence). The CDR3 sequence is CSARPHGQGIGEQYV. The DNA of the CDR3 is TGCAGTGCCCGCCCTCATGGGCAGGGGATCGGCGAGCAGTACGTC.

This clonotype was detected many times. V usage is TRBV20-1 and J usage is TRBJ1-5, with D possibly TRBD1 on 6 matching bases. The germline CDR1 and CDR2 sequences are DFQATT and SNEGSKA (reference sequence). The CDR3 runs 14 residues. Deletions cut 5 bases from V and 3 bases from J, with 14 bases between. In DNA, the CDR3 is TGCAGTGCTTCGGACAGCCTACTCAATCAGCCCCAGCATTTT. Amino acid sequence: CSASDSLLNQPQHF.

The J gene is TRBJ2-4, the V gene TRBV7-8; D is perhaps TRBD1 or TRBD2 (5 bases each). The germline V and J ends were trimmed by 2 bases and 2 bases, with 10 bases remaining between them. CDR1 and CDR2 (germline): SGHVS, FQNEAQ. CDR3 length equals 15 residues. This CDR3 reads CASSLRGAPKNIQYF. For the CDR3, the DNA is TGTGCCAGCAGCTTAAGAGGGGCCCCCAAAAACATTCAGTACTTC.

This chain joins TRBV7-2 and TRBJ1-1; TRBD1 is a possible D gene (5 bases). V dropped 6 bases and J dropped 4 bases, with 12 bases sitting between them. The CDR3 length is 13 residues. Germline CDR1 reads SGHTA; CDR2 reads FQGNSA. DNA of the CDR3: TGTGCCAGCAGAAGTACCGGGACCACTGAAGCTTTCTTT. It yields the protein CASRSTGTTEAFF.

The CDR3 loop is CASSSTGGASETQYF. The CDR3 nucleotides are TGTGCCAGCAGCTCAACCGGGGGGGCATCGGAGACCCAGTACTTC. V gene TRBV9 combines with J gene TRBJ2-5; 8 bases line up with TRBD2. This CDR3 region has 15 residues. Trimming removed 4 bases from V and 5 bases from J; junction bases left unmatched: 10. Germline CDR1 SGDLS, CDR2 YYNGEE.

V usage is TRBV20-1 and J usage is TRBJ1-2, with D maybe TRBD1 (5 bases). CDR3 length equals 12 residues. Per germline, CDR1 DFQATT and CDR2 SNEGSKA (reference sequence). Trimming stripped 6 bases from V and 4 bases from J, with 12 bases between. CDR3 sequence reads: CSAPRVSYGYTF. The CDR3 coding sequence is TGCAGTGCCCCCAGGGTATCCTATGGCTACACCTTC.

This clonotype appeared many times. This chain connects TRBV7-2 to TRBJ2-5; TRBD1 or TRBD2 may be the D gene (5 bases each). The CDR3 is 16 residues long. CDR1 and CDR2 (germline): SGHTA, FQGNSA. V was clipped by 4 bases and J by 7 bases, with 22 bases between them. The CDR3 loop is CASSSSPGRLSRTQYF. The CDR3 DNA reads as TGTGCCAGCAGCTCAAGTCCGGGACGGCTGTCGAGGACCCAGTACTTC. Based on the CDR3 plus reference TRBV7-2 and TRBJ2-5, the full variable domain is GAGVSQSPSNKVTEKGKDVELRCDPISGHTALYWYRQSLGQGLEFLIYFQGNSAPDKSGLPSDRFSAERTGGSVSTLTIQRTQQEDSAVYLCASSSSPGRLSRTQYFGPGTRLLVL.

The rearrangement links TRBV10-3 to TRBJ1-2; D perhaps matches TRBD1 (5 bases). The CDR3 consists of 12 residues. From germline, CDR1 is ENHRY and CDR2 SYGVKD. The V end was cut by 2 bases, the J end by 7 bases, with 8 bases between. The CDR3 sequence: CAISEGGVGYTF. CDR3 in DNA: TGTGCCATCAGTGAGGGGGGAGTTGGCTACACCTTC.

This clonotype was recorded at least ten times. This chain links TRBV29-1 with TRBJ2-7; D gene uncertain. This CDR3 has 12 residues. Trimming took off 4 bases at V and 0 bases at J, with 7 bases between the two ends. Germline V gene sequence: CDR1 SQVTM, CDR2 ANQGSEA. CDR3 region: CSVVSNSYEQYF. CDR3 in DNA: TGCAGCGTTGTTTCTAACTCCTACGAGCAGTACTTC.

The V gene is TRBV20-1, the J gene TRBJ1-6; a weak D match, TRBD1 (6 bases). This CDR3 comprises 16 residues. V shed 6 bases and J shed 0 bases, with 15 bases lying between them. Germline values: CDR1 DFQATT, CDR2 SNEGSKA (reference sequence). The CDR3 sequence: CSASDRRSSYNSPLHF. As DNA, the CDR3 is TGCAGTGCCTCGGACAGAAGGAGCTCCTATAATTCACCCCTCCACTTT.

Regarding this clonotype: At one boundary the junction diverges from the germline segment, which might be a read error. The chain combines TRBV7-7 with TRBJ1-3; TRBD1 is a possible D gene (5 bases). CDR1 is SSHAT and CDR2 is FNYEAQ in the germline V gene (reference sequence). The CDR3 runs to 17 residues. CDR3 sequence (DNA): TGTGCTAGCAGAGGGGACCGCCTAAAAGGCTCTGGAAACACCATATATTTT. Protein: CASRGDRLKGSGNTIYF.

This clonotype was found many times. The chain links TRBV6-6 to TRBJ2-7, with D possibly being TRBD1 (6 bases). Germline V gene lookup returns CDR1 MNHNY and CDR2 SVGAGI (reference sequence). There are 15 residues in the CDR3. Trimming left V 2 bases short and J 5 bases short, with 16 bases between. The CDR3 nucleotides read TGTGCCAGCAGTTACGGGCGCCGGGACATAAACGAGCAGTACTTC. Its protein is CASSYGRRDINEQYF.

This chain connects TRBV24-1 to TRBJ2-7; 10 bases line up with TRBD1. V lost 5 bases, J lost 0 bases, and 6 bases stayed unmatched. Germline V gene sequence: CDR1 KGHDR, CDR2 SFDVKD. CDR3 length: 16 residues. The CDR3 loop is CATSVNGTGVSYEQYF. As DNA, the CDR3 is TGTGCCACCAGTGTGAACGGGACAGGGGTCTCCTACGAGCAGTACTTC.

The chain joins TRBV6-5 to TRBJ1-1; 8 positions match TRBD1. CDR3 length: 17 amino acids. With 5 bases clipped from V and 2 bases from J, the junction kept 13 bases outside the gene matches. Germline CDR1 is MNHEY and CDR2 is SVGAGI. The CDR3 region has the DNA TGTGCCAGCAGTGGGTCACCGGGACAGGTTCATAACACTGAAGCTTTCTTT. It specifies CASSGSPGQVHNTEAFF.

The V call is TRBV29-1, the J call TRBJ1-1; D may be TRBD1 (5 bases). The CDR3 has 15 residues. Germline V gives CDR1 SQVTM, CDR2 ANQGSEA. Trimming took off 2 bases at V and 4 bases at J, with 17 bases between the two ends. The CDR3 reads CSVETLSGRSTEAFF. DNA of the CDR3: TGCAGCGTTGAAACTCTATCAGGGAGAAGCACTGAAGCTTTCTTT.

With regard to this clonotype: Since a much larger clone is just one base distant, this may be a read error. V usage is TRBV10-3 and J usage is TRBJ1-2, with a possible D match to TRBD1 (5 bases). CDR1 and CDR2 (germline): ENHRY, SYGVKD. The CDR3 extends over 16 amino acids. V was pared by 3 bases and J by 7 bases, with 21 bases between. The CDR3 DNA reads TGTGCCATCAGTGAAGCGCTGCGGGGCGCGGGGTTTGGCTACACCTTC. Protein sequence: CAISEALRGAGFGYTF.

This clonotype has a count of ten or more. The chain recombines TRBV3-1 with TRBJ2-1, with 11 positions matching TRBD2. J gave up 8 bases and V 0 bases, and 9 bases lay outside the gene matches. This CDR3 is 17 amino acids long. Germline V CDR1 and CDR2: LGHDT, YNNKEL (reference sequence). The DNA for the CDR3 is TGTGCCAGCAGCCAAGATTCGGCTAGCGGGGGGTACGATGAGCAGTTCTTC. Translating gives CASSQDSASGGYDEQFF.

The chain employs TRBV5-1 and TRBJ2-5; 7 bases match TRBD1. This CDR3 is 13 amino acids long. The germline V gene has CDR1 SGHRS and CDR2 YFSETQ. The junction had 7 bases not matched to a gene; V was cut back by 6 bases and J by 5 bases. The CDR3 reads CASNTDRRETQYF. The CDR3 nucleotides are TGCGCCAGCAATACGGACAGGAGGGAGACCCAGTACTTC.

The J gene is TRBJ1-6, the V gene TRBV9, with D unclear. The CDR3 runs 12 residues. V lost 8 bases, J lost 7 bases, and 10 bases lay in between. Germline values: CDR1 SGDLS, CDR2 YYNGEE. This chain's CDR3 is CAREGGNSPLHF. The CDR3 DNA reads TGTGCCAGGGAGGGTGGGAATTCACCCCTCCACTTT.

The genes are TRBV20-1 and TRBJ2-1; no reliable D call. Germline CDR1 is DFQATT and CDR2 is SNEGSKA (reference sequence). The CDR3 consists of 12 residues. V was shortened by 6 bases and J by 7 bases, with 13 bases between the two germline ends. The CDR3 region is CSARPGINEQFF. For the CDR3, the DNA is TGCAGTGCCCGTCCCGGCATAAATGAGCAGTTCTTC.

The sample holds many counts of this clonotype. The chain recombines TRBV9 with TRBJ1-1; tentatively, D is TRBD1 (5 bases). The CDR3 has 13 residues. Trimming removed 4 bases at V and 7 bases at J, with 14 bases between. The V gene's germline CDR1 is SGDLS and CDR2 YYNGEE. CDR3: CASSLPQDSEAFF. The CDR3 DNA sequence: TGTGCCAGCAGCTTACCACAAGACAGTGAAGCTTTCTTT.

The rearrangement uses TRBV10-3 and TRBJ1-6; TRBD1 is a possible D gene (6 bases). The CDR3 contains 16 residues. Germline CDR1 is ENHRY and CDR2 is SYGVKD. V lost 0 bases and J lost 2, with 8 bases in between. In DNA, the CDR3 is TGTGCCATCAGTGAGTCTCGGACAGCCTATAATTCACCCCTCCACTTT. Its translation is CAISESRTAYNSPLHF.

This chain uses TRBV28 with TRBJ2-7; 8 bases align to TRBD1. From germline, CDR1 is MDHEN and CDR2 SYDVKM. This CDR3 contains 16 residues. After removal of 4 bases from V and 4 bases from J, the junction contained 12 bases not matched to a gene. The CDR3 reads CASSSLIRQGSYEQYF. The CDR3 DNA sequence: TGTGCCAGCAGTTCCCTCATTCGACAGGGGTCATACGAGCAGTACTTC.